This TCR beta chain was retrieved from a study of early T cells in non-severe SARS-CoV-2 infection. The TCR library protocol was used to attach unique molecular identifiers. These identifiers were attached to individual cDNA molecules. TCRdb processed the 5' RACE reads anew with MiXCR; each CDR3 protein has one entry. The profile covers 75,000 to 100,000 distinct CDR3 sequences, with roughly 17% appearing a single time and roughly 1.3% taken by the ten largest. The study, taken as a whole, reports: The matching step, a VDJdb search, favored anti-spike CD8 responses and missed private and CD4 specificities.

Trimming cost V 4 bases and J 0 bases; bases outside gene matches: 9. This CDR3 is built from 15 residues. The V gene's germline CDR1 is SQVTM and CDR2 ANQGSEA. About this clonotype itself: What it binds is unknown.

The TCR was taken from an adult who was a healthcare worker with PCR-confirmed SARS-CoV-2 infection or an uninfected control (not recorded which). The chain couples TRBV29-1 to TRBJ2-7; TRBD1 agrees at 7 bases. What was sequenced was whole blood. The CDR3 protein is CSVGTPTGSSYEQYF. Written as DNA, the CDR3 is TGCAGCGTTGGTACCCCGACAGGGAGCTCCTACGAGCAGTACTTC.